This T cell receptor beta chain was identified in a study of a mutant IDH1 vaccine in newly diagnosed glioma. V shed 7 bases and J 5 bases; nucleotides not matched to a gene: 10. Germline CDR1 MDHEN, CDR2 SYDVKM. The CDR3 sequence is 14 residues long. The method was immunoSEQ multiplex PCR; TCRdb's version includes in-frame clones alone and lacks a portion of them. The sample lists 35,000 to 50,000 clones, 80% to 95% occurring once. Noted time point: week 35, safety follow-up. A 20-mer mutant IDH1 peptide at 300 ug was injected subcutaneously with topical imiquimod. For this clone: The antigen remains undetermined.

This sequence joins TRBV28 and TRBJ2-7, with 8 positions matching TRBD2. The sample was PBMCs, taken from a glioma patient whose treatment included an IDH1 peptide vaccine. The TCR comes from a man aged 50-60 years with glioma. This CDR3 reads CASTRGGASHEQYF. CDR3 bases: TGTGCCAGCACACGGGGGGGCGCTTCCCACGAGCAGTACTTC.